This entry concerns a single T cell receptor beta chain. Its antigen remains unknown. The sample originates from a study of T cell responses to AZD1222 COVID-19 vaccine. Overall study results and limits: Epitopes outside B.1.351 and B.1.1.7 mutated regions reportedly drew nearly half of spike TCRs. Repertoires were sampled only after the peak T cell response. Most donors were white British and more were female, and clonal diversity was possibly underestimated.

Profiled with immunoSEQ multiplex PCR; TCRdb holds only in-frame clones, not every one. The table includes around 130,000 clones, approximately 90% detected once. V lost 6 bases and J lost 8, with 16 bases in between. The length of the CDR3 is 13 residues. Germline CDR1 MNHEY, CDR2 SVGAGI. The sequenced sample was peripheral blood, obtained 28 days after the second dose of the MenACWY control vaccine. The rearrangement links TRBV6-5 to TRBJ1-1; a possible D gene is TRBD1 (5 bases). The TCR originated in an adult who received the MenACWY meningococcal vaccine as a control. The DNA of the CDR3 is TGTGCCAGCAGAGAGACAGTGACCCTGGAAGCTTTCTTT. Its translation: CASRETVTLEAFF.